This T cell receptor (beta chain) was documented in a study of T cells in Graves' hyperthyroidism and ophthalmopathy. Using RNA transcripts as the source, TCR beta CDR3 regions were amplified. HTBI primers were the set used in a first-round RT-PCR of the TCR CDR3. TCRdb re-derived calls from the multiplex PCR reads in MiXCR, one entry per CDR3 protein. The profile covers 300,000 to 500,000 distinct CDR3 sequences, with about 14% appearing a single time and around 28% taken by the ten largest. This CDR3 is built from 14 residues. V shed 9 bases and J 5 bases; nucleotides not matched to a gene: 12. Per germline, CDR1 SGHVS and CDR2 FNYEAQ.

The source material was blood. The rearrangement joins TRBV7-6 to TRBJ2-5, with 7 positions matching TRBD2. This clonotype was obtained from a man aged 45-65 years with Graves' ophthalmopathy. The CDR3 here is CASAVGRWGETQYF. The CDR3 nucleotides are TGTGCCAGTGCGGTCGGGAGGTGGGGGGAGACCCAGTACTTC.